This TCR beta chain was sequenced for a study of T cell repertoires in cytomegalovirus infection. Study in general: Public TCR beta signature analysis indicated the presence of both CMV infection and matching HLA type.

This clonotype occurred many times. What it binds is not known. TCRdb independently ran MiXCR on the reads; one entry per CDR3 protein. The sample gives 200,000 to 300,000 distinct CDR3 sequences, roughly 10% of which show up once; around 16% is in the top ten. Whole-study results and caveats: HLA-C-restricted CMV clonotypes gave the most frequent clonotype in two of eight donors. Based on cumulative public TCR beta family frequency, carriers of CMV plus the relevant HLA were identified.

CDR1 and CDR2 from the germline V gene are SGHVS and FQNEAQ. V was shortened by 0 bases and J by 0 bases, with 12 bases between the two germline ends. This CDR3 comprises 18 residues. The chain uses TRBV7-8 and TRBJ1-6; D is ambiguous. The sample consisted of PBMCs. The TCR sequence derives from a human donor in good health (CMV status not recorded). Some clones in this sample may be carry-over from other donors' samples. Here the CDR3 reads CASSLARPASSYNSPLHF. The CDR3 bases are TGTGCCAGCAGCTTAGCGCGTCCAGCGAGCTCCTATAATTCACCCCTCCACTTT.